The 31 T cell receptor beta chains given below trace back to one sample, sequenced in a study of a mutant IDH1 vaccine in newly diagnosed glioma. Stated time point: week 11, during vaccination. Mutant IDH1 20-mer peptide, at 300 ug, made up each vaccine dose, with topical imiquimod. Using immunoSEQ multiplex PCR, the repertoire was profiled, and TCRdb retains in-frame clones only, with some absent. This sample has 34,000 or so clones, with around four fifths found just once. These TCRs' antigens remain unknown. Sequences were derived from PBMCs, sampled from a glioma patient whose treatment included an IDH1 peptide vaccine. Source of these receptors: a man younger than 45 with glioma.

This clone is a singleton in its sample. The CDR3 region has the DNA TGTGCCTGGAGTGTAAACCAGCTAGGGGAAAAACTGTTTTTT. Translated: CAWSVNQLGEKLFF. This chain connects TRBV30 to TRBJ1-4; no clear D. CDR1 GTSNPN and CDR2 SVGIG come from the germline V gene (reference sequence). Trimming removed 0 bases from V and 8 bases from J, with 13 bases in between. This CDR3 has 14 amino acids.

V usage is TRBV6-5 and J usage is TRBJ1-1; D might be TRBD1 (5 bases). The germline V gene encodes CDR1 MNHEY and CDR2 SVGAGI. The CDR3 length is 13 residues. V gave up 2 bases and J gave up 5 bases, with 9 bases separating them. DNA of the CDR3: TGTGCCAGCAGTTACAAGGGGAATACTGAAGCTTTCTTT. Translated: CASSYKGNTEAFF.

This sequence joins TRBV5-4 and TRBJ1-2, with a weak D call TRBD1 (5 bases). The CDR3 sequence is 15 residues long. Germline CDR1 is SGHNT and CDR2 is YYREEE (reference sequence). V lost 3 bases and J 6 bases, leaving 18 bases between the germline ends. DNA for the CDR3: TGTGCCAGCAGCTCCCAGGCTGCGGGGCTGAATGGCTACACCTTC. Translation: CASSSQAAGLNGYTF.

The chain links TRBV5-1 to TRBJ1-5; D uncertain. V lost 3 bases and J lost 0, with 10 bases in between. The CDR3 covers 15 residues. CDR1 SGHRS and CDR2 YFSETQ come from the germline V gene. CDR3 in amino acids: CASSWAGDSNQPQHF. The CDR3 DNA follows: TGCGCCAGCAGCTGGGCTGGCGATAGCAATCAGCCCCAGCATTTT.

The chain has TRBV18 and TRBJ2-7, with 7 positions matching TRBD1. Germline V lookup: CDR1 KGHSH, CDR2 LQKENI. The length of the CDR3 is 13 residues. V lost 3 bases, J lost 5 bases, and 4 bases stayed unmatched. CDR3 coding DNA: TGTGCCAGCTCACCCCGACAGGGCAACGAGCAGTACTTC. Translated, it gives CASSPRQGNEQYF.

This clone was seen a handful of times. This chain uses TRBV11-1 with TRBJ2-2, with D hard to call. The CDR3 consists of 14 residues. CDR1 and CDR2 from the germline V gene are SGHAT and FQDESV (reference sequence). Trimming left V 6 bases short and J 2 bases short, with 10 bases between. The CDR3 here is CASSLITNTGELFF. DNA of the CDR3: TGTGCCAGCAGTTTAATCACAAACACCGGGGAGCTGTTTTTT.

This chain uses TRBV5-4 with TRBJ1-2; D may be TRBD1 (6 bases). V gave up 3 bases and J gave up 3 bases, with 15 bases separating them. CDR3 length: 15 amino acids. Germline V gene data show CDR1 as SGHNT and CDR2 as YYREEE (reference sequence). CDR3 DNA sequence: TGTGCCAGCAGCTCAGGACAGCAAAGATACTATGGCTACACCTTC. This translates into CASSSGQQRYYGYTF. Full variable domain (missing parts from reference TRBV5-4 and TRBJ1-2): ETGVTQSPTHLIKTRGQQVTLRCSSQSGHNTVSWYQQALGQGPQFIFQYYREEENGRGNFPPRFSGLQFPNYSSELNVNALELDDSALYLCASSSGQQRYYGYTFGSGTRLTVV.

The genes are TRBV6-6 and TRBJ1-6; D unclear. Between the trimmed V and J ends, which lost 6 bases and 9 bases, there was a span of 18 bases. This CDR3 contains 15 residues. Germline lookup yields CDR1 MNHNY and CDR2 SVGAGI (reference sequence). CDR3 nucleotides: TGTGCCAGCAGCGAGTCGGGCCCCGGAAGTTCACCCCTCCACTTT. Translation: CASSESGPGSSPLHF.

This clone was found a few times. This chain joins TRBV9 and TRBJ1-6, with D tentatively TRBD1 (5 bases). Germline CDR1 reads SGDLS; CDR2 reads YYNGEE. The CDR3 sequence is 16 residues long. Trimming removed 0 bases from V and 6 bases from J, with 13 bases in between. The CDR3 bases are TGTGCCAGCAGCGTAGCTCCGGGGGGAATTAATTCACCCCTCCACTTT. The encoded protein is CASSVAPGGINSPLHF.

As DNA, the CDR3 is TGTGCCTGGAGTGTAAGAGGGAGGGGTAGCAATCAGCCCCAGCATTTT. This gives the protein CAWSVRGRGSNQPQHF. J is TRBJ1-5 and V is TRBV30; weak D call: TRBD1 (5 bases). The CDR3 runs to 16 residues. The germline V and J ends were trimmed by 0 bases and 0 bases, with 12 bases remaining between them. CDR1 is GTSNPN and CDR2 is SVGIG in the germline V gene (reference sequence).

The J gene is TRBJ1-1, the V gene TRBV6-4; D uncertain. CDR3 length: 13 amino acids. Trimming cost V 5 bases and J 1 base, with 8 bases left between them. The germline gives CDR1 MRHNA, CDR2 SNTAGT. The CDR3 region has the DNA TGTGCCAGCAGTCTATCGGGGAACACTGAAGCTTTCTTT. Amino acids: CASSLSGNTEAFF.

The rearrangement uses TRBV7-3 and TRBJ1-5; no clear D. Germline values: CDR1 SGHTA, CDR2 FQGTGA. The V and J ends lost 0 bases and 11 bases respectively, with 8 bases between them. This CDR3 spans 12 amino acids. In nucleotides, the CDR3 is TGTGCCAGCAGCTTAACGCGTCGGTCCCAGCATTTT. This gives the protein CASSLTRRSQHF.

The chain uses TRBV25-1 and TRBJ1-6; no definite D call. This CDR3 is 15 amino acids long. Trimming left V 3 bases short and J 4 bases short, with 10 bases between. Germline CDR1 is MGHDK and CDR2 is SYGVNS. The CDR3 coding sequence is TGTGCCAGCAGTGAGGCGGTGGCGTATAATTCACCCCTCCACTTT. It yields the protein CASSEAVAYNSPLHF.

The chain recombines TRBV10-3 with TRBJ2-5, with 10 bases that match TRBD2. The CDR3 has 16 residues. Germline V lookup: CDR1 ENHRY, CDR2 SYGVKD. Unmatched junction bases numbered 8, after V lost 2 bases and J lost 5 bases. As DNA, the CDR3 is TGTGCCATCAGTGAGACCAGCGGGAGGGCCGAGGAGACCCAGTACTTC. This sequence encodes CAISETSGRAEETQYF.

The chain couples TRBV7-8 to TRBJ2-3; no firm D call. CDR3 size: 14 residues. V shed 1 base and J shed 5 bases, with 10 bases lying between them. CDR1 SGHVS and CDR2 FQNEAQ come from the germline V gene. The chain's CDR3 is CASSLGATEDTQYF. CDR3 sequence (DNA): TGTGCCAGCAGCTTAGGGGCAACGGAAGATACGCAGTATTTT. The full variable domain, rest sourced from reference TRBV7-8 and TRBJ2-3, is GAGVSQSPRYKVAKRGQDVALRCDPISGHVSLFWYQQALGQGPEFLTYFQNEAQLDKSGLPSDRFFAERPEGSVSTLKIQRTQQEDSAVYLCASSLGATEDTQYFGPGTRLTVL.

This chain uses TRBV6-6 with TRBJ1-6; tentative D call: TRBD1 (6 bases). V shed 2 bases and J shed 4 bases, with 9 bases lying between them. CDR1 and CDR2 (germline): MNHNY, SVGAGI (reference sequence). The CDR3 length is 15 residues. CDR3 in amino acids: CASSYRQGYNSPLHF. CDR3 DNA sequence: TGTGCCAGCAGTTACCGGCAGGGGTATAATTCACCCCTCCACTTT.

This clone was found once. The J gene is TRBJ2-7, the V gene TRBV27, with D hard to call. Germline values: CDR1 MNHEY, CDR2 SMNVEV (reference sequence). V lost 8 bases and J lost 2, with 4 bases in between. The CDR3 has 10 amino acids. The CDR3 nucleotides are TGTGCCAGCGGGGCCTACGAGCAGTACTTC. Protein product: CASGAYEQYF.

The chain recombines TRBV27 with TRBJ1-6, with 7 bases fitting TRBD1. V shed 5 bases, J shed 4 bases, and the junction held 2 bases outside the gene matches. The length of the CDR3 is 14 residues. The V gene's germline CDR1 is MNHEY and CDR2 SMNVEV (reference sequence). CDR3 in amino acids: CASSRQGYNSPLHF. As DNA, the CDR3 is TGTGCCAGCAGTCGACAGGGTTATAATTCACCCCTCCACTTT.

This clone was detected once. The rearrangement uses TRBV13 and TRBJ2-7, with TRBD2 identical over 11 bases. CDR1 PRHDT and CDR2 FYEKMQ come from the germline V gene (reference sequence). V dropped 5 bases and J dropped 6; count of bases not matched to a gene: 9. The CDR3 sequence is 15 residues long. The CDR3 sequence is CASSPGSLAGGEQYF. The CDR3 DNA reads TGTGCCAGCAGCCCTGGTTCCCTAGCGGGAGGCGAGCAGTACTTC.

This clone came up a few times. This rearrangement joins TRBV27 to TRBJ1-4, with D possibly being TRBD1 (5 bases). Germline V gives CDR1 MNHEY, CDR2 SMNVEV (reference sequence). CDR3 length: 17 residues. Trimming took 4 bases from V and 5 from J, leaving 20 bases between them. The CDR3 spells CASSSLTGTAINEKLFF. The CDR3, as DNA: TGTGCCAGCAGTTCCCTGACCGGGACGGCTATCAATGAAAAACTGTTTTTT. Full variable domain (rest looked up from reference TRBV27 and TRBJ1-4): EAQVTQNPRYLITVTGKKLTVTCSQNMNHEYMSWYRQDPGLGLRQIYYSMNVEVTDKGDVPEGYKVSRKEKRNFPLILESPSPNQTSLYFCASSSLTGTAINEKLFFGSGTQLSVL.

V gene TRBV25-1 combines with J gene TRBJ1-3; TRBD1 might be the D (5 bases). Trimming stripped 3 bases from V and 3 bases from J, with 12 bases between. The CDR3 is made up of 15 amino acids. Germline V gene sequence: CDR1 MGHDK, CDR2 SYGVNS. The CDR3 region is CASSEPGTDGNTIYF. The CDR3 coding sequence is TGTGCCAGCAGTGAGCCCGGGACGGATGGAAACACCATATATTTT.

The CDR3, as DNA: TGTGCCAGCAGCGTACCACCCAGCCCTAGCACAGATACGCAGTATTTT. It encodes CASSVPPSPSTDTQYF. The chain links TRBV9 to TRBJ2-3; D unresolved. V was clipped by 1 base and J by 0 bases, with 12 bases between them. The V gene's germline CDR1 is SGDLS and CDR2 YYNGEE. The length of the CDR3 is 16 residues.

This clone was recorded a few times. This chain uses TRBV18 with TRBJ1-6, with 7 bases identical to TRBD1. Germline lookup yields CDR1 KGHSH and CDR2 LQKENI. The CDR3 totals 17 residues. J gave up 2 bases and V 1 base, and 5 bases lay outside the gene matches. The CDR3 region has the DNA TGTGCCAGCTCACCACTGGTACAGGGGACCTATAATTCACCCCTCCACTTT. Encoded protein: CASSPLVQGTYNSPLHF. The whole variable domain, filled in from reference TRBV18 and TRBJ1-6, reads NAGVMQNPRHLVRRRGQEARLRCSPMKGHSHVYWYRQLPEEGLKFMVYLQKENIIDESGMPKERFSAEFPKEGPSILRIQQVVRGDSAAYFCASSPLVQGTYNSPLHFGNGTRLTVT.

CDR3 protein: CASSSGRSYEQYF. The CDR3 DNA reads as TGTGCCAGCAGCTCCGGACGCTCCTACGAGCAGTACTTC. The chain employs TRBV5-6 and TRBJ2-7; D is undetermined. Germline V CDR1 and CDR2: SGHDT, YYEEEE. This CDR3 has 13 amino acids. V gave up 3 bases and J gave up 0 bases, with 7 bases separating them.

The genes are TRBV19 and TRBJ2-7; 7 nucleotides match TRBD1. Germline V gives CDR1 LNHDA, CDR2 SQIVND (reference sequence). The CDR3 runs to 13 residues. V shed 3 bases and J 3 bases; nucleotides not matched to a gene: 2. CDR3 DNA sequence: TGTGCCAGTAGTATCAGGGGGTTCTACGAGCAGTACTTC. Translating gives CASSIRGFYEQYF. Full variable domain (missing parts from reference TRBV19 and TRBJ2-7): DGGITQSPKYLFRKEGQNVTLSCEQNLNHDAMYWYRQDPGQGLRLIYYSQIVNDFQKGDIAEGYSVSREKKESFPLTVTSAQKNPTAFYLCASSIRGFYEQYFGPGTRLTVT.

The CDR3 is CASSQDLRTGGNEKLFF. CDR3 nucleotides: TGCGCCAGCAGCCAAGATCTTAGGACAGGGGGAAATGAAAAACTGTTTTTT. The gene calls are TRBV4-3 and TRBJ1-4; 10 positions match TRBD1. CDR3 size: 17 residues. V shed 0 bases and J 5 bases; nucleotides not matched to a gene: 6. Germline CDR1 reads LGHNA; CDR2 reads YSLEER.

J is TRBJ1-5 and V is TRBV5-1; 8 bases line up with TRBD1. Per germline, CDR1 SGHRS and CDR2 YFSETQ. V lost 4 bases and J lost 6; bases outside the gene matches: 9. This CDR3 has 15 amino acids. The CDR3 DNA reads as TGCGCCAGCAGCCGACAGGGGTACCCGGGTCAGCCCCAGCATTTT. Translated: CASSRQGYPGQPQHF.

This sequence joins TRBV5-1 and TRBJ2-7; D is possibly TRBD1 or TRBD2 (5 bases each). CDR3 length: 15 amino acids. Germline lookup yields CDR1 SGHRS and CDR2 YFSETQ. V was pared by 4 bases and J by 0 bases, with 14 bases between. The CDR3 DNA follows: TGCGCCAGCAGCAGGGGACCTTCAAGCTCCTACGAGCAGTACTTC. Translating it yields CASSRGPSSSYEQYF.

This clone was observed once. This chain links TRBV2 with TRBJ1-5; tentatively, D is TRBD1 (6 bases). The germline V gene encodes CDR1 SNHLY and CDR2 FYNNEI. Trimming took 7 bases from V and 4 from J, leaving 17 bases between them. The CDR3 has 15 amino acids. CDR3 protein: CASKGVSTGNQPQHF. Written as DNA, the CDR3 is TGTGCCAGCAAAGGGGTCAGTACAGGGAATCAGCCCCAGCATTTT.

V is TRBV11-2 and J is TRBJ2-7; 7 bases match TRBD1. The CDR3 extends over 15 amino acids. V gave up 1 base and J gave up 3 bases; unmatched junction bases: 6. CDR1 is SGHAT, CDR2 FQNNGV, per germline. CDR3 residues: CASSLGRTGDYEQYF. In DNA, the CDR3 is TGTGCCAGCAGCTTAGGACGAACAGGGGACTACGAGCAGTACTTC.

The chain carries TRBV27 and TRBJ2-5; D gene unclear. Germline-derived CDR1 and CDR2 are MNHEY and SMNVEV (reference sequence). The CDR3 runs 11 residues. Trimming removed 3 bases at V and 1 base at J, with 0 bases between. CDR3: CASSFQETQYF. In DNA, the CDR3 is TGTGCCAGCAGTTTCCAAGAGACCCAGTACTTC.